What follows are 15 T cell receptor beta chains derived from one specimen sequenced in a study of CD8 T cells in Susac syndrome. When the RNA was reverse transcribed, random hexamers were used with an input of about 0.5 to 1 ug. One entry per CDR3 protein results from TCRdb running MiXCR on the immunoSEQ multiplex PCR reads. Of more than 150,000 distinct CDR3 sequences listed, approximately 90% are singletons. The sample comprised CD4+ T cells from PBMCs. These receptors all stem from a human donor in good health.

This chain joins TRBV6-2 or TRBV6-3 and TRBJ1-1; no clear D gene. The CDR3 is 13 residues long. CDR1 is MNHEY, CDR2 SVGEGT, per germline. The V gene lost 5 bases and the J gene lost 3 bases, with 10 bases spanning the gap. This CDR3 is CASSRIGYTEAFF. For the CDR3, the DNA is TGTGCCAGCAGTCGGATAGGTTACACTGAAGCTTTCTTT.

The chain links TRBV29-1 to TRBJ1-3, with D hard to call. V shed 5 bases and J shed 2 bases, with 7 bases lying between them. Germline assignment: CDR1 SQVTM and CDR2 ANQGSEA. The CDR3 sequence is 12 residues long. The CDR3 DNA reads TGCAGCGTTACCGGGGCTGGAAACACCATATATTTT. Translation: CSVTGAGNTIYF.

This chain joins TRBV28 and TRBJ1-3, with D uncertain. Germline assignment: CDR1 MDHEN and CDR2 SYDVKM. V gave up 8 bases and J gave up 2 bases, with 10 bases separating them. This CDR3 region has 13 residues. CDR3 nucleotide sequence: TGTGCCAGCCATACATATACTGGAAACACCATATATTTT. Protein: CASHTYTGNTIYF. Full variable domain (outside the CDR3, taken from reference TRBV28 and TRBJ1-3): DVKVTQSSRYLVKRTGEKVFLECVQDMDHENMFWYRQDPGLGLRLIYFSYDVKMKEKGDIPEGYSVSREKKERFSLILESASTNQTSMYLCASHTYTGNTIYFGEGSWLTVV.

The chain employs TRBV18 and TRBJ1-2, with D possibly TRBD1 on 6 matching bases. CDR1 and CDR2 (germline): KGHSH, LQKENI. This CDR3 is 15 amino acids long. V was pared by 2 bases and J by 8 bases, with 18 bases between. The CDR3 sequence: CASSPGLGGLEGYTF. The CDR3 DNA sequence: TGTGCCAGCTCACCAGGTCTCGGGGGGCTCGAAGGCTACACCTTC. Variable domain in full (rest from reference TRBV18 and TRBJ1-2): NAGVMQNPRHLVRRRGQEARLRCSPMKGHSHVYWYRQLPEEGLKFMVYLQKENIIDESGMPKERFSAEFPKEGPSILRIQQVVRGDSAAYFCASSPGLGGLEGYTFGSGTRLTVV.

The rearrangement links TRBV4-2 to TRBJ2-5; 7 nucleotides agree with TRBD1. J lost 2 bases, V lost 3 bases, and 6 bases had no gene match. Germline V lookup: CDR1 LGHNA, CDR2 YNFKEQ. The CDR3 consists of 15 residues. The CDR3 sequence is CASSQGDSRQETQYF. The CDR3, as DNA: TGTGCCAGCAGCCAGGGGGACAGCCGTCAAGAGACCCAGTACTTC.

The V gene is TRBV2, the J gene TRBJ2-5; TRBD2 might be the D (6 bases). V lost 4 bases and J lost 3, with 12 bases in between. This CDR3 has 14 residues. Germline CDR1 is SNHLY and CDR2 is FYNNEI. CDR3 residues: CASSGGTGKETQYF. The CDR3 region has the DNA TGTGCCAGCAGTGGTGGGACTGGGAAAGAGACCCAGTACTTC.

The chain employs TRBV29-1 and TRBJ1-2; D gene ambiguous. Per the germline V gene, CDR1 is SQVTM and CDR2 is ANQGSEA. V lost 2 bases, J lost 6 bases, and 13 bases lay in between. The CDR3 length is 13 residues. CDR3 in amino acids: CSVEKAVRDGYTF. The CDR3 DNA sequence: TGCAGCGTTGAAAAGGCCGTCCGGGATGGCTACACCTTC.

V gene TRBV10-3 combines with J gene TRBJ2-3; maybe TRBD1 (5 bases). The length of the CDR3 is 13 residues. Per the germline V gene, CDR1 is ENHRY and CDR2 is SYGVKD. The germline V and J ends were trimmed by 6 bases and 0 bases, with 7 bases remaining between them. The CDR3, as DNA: TGTGCCATCAGAGGGGATAGCACAGATACGCAGTATTTT. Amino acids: CAIRGDSTDTQYF.

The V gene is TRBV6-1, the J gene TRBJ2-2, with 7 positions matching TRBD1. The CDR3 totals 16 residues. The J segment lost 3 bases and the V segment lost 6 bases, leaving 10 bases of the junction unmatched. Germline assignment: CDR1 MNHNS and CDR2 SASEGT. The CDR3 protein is CASSFNDREHTGELFF. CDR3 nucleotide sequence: TGTGCCAGCAGCTTTAACGACAGGGAGCACACCGGGGAGCTGTTTTTT.

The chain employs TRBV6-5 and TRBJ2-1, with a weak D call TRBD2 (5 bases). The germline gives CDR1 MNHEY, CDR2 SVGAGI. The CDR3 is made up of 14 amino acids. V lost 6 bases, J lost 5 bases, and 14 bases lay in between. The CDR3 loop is CASRRLEEDNEQFF. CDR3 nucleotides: TGTGCCAGCAGACGCCTTGAGGAGGACAATGAGCAGTTCTTC.

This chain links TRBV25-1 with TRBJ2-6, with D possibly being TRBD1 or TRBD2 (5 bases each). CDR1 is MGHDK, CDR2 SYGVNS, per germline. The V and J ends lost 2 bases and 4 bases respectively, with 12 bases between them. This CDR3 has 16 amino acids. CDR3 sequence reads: CASSEPGGSGANVLTF. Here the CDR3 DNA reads TGTGCCAGCAGTGAACCTGGGGGTTCCGGGGCCAACGTCCTGACTTTC.

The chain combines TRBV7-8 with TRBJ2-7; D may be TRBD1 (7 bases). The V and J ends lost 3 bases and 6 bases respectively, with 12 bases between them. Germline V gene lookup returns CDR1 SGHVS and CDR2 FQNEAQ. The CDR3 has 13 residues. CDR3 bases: TGTGCCAGCAGCTTTGGAGGGACAGTCGAGCAGTACTTC. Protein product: CASSFGGTVEQYF.

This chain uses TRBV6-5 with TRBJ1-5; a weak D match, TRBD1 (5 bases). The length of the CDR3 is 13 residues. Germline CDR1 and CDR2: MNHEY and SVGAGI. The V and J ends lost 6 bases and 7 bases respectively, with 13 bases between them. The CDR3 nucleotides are TGTGCCAGCAGCCAGGGACGTTCCCAGCCCCAGCATTTT. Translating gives CASSQGRSQPQHF.

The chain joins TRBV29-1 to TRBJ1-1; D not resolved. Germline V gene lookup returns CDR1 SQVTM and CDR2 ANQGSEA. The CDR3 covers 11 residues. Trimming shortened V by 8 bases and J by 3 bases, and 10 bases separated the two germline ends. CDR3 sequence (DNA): TGCAGCCTCCTCCGGGACACTGAAGCTTTCTTT. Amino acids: CSLLRDTEAFF.

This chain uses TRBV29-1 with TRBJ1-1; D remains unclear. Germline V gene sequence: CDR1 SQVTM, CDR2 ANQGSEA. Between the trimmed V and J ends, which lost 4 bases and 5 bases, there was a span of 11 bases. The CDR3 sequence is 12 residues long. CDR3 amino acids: CSVGALGTEAFF. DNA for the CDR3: TGCAGCGTTGGTGCCCTGGGGACTGAAGCTTTCTTT.